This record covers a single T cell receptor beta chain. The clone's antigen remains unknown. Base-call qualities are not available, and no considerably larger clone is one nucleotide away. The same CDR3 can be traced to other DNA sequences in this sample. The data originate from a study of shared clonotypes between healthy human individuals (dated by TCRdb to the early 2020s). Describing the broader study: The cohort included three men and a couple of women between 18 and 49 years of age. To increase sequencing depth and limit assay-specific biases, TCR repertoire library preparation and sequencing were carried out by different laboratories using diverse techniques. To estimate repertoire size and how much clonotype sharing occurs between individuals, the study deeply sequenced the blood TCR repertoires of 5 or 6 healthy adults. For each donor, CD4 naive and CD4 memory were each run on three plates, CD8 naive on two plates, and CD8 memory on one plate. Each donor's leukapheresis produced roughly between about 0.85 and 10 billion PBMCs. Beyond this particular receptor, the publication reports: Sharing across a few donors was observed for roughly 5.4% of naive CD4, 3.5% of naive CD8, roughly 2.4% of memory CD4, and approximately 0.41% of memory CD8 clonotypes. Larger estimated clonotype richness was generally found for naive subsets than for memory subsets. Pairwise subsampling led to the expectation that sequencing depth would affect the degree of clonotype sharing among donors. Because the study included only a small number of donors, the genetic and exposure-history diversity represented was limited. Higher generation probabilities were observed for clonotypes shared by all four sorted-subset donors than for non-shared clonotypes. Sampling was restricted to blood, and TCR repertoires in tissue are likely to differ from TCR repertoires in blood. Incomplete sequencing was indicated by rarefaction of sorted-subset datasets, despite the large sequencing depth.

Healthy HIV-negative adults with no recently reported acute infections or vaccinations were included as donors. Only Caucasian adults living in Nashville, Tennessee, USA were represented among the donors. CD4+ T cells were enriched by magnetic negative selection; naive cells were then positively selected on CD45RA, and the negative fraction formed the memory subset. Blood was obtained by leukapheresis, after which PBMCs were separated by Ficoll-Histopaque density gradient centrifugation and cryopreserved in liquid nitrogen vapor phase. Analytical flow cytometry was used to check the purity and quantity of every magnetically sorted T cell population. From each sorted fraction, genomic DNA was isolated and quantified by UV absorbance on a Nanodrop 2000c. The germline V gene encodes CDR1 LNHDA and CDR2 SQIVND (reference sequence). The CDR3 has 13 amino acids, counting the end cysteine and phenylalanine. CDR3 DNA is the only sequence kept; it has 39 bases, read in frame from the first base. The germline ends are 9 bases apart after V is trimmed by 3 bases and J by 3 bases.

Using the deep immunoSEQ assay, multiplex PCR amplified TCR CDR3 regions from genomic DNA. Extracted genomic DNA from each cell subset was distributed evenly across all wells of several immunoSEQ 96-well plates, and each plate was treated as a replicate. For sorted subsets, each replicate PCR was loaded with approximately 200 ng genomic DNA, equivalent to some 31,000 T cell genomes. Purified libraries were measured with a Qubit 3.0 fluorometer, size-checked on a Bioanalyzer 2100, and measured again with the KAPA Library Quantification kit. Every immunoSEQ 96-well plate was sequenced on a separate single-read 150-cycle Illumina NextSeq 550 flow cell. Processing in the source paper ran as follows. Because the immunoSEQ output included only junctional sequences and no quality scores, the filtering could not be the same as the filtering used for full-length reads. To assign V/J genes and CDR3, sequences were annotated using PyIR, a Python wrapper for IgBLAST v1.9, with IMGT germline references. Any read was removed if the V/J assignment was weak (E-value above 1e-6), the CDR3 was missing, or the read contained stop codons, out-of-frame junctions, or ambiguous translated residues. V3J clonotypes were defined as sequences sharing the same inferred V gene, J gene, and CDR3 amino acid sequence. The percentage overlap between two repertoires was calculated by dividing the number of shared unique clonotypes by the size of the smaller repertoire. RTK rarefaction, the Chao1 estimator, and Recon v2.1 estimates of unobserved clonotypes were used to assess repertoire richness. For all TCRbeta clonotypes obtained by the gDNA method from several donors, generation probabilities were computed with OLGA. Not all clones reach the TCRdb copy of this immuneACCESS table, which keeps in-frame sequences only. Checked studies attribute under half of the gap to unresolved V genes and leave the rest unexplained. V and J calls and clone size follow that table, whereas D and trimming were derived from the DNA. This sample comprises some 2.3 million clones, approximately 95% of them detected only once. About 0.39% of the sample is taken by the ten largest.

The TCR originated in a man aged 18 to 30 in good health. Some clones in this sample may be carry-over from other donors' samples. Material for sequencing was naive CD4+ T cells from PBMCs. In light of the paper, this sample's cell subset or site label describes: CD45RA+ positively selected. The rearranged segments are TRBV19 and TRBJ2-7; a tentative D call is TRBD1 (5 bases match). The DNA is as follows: TGTGCCAGTAGTATCGGCCAGGGCTACGAGCAGTACTTC. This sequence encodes CASSIGQGYEQYF.